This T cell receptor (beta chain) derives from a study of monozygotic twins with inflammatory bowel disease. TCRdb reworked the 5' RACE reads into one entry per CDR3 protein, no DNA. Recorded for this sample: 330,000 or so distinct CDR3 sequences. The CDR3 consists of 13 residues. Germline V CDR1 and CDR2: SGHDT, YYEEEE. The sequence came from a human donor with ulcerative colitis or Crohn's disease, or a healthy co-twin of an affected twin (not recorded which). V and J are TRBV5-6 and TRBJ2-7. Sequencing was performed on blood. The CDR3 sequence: CASSSDGSYEQYF.